A single sample is the source of the 18 T cell receptor beta chains below, sequenced in a study of cytomegalovirus exposure and HLA in healthy donors. In the PCR, 60 Vbeta and 13 Jbeta primers were used. TCRdb keeps only in-frame clones here, not all; method: immunoSEQ multiplex PCR. Of more than 150,000 clones listed, roughly 88% are singletons. Sequencing was carried out using PBMCs. These receptor sequences come from a girl aged 2 to 10 in good health and CMV-seropositive.

The chain carries TRBV19 and TRBJ2-7; possible D gene TRBD2, 5 bases. CDR1 and CDR2 (germline): LNHDA, SQIVND (reference sequence). V was clipped by 3 bases and J by 2 bases, with 14 bases between them. CDR3 length: 15 residues. The CDR3 DNA follows: TGTGCCAGTAGTATCGTCTCGGGAACCACCTACGAGCAGTACTTC. It codes for CASSIVSGTTYEQYF.

The chain is built from TRBV28 and TRBJ1-5, with D possibly matching TRBD1 (5 bases). Per germline, CDR1 MDHEN and CDR2 SYDVKM. This CDR3 contains 15 residues. The V and J ends lost 3 bases and 4 bases respectively, with 13 bases between them. The DNA of the CDR3 is TGTGCCAGCAGTTTGTCAGGAGGGGAGAATCAGCCCCAGCATTTT. It yields the protein CASSLSGGENQPQHF.

The CDR3 sequence: CASSFYGTVYNEQFF. CDR3 bases: TGCGCCAGCAGCTTCTACGGGACTGTCTACAATGAGCAGTTCTTC. This sequence joins TRBV5-1 and TRBJ2-1, with D possibly being TRBD2 (6 bases). CDR3 size: 15 residues. Trimming shortened V by 2 bases and J by 3 bases, and 12 bases separated the two germline ends. Germline-derived CDR1 and CDR2 are SGHRS and YFSETQ. Full variable domain (rest looked up from reference TRBV5-1 and TRBJ2-1): KAGVTQTPRYLIKTRGQQVTLSCSPISGHRSVSWYQQTPGQGLQFLFEYFSETQRNKGNFPGRFSGRQFSNSRSEMNVSTLELGDSALYLCASSFYGTVYNEQFFGPGTRLTVL.

The chain couples TRBV28 to TRBJ1-1, with 7 bases matching TRBD1. CDR3 length: 15 residues. Losses at the gene ends were 8 bases for V and 1 base for J; bases not matched to a gene: 10. CDR1 MDHEN and CDR2 SYDVKM come from the germline V gene. Here the CDR3 reads CASESTGTANTEAFF. DNA of the CDR3: TGTGCCAGCGAATCGACCGGGACAGCGAACACTGAAGCTTTCTTT.

V gene TRBV6-6 combines with J gene TRBJ2-1; D is ambiguous. CDR1 and CDR2 from the germline V gene are MNHNY and SVGAGI (reference sequence). Trimming cost V 7 bases and J 8 bases, with 21 bases left between them. The CDR3 sequence is 15 residues long. For the CDR3, the DNA is TGTGCCAGCACCCCCGTGGTCTCGCAGTCCTATGAGCAGTTCTTC. Translating gives CASTPVVSQSYEQFF.

The V and J genes are TRBV4-1 and TRBJ2-1; 9 nucleotides agree with TRBD2. After removal of 4 bases from V and 10 bases from J, the junction contained 17 bases not matched to a gene. CDR1 MGHRA and CDR2 YSYEKL come from the germline V gene. The CDR3 is 17 residues long. The CDR3 DNA is TGCGCCAGCAGCCCAGGGCTTAGGAGTCTAGCGGGGAGAGAGCAGTTCTTC. It specifies CASSPGLRSLAGREQFF.

V gene TRBV10-3 combines with J gene TRBJ2-1, with D possibly TRBD2 on 6 matching bases. The length of the CDR3 is 15 residues. CDR1 is ENHRY and CDR2 is SYGVKD in the germline V gene. V shed 2 bases and J shed 6 bases, with 14 bases lying between them. The chain's CDR3 is CAISETDRLVNEQFF. DNA for the CDR3: TGTGCCATCAGTGAGACTGATAGACTAGTCAATGAGCAGTTCTTC.

The sample holds one count of this clone. The rearrangement uses TRBV9 and TRBJ1-1; TRBD1 matches 11 bases. V trimming: 0 bases; J trimming: 4 bases; junction bases outside the gene matches: 5. Germline V gene sequence: CDR1 SGDLS, CDR2 YYNGEE. This CDR3 region has 16 residues. CDR3 region: CASSVDGTGGVTEAFF. The CDR3 DNA is TGTGCCAGCAGCGTAGATGGGACAGGGGGTGTCACTGAAGCTTTCTTT.

V gene TRBV30 combines with J gene TRBJ1-5; 7 nucleotides agree with TRBD1. Per the germline V gene, CDR1 is GTSNPN and CDR2 is SVGIG (reference sequence). The CDR3 length is 15 residues. V was clipped by 3 bases and J by 1 base; unmatched bases: 6. CDR3 nucleotides: TGTGCCTGGAGGGATAACAGGGGAAGCAATCAGCCCCAGCATTTT. Its protein product is CAWRDNRGSNQPQHF.

This clone was counted once. V usage is TRBV6-1 and J usage is TRBJ1-2, with no clear D. The CDR3 consists of 11 residues. Germline loops: CDR1 MNHNS, CDR2 SASEGT. Between the trimmed V and J ends, which lost 1 base and 11 bases, there was a span of 8 bases. The CDR3 reads CASSEDTEYTF. The DNA of the CDR3 is TGTGCCAGCAGTGAAGATACAGAGTACACCTTC.

This rearrangement joins TRBV20-1 to TRBJ2-2; TRBD2 matches 8 bases. The length of the CDR3 is 11 residues. Trimming took 5 bases from V and 7 from J; bases not matched to a gene: 0. Per the germline V gene, CDR1 is DFQATT and CDR2 is SNEGSKA (reference sequence). In nucleotides, the CDR3 is TGCAGTGCTGGGACTAGCGGGGAGCTGTTTTTT. Protein product: CSAGTSGELFF.

The chain carries TRBV28 and TRBJ1-5, with 9 bases lining up with TRBD1. Trimming took 6 bases from V and 5 from J; bases not matched to a gene: 8. This CDR3 is built from 15 residues. Germline V CDR1 and CDR2: MDHEN, SYDVKM. CDR3 DNA sequence: TGTGCCAGCAGCCCTGGACAGGGGTCTGATCAGCCCCAGCATTTT. Translating it yields CASSPGQGSDQPQHF.

This chain's CDR3 is CASSSPGEGTYSNQPQHF. In DNA form, the CDR3 reads TGTGCCAGCAGCTCTCCAGGTGAGGGGACATATAGCAATCAGCCCCAGCATTTT. V usage is TRBV28 and J usage is TRBJ1-5; possible D gene TRBD1, 6 bases. CDR3 length: 18 residues. From germline, CDR1 is MDHEN and CDR2 SYDVKM. The V and J ends lost 6 bases and 0 bases respectively, with 21 bases between them. Variable domain in full (rest from reference TRBV28 and TRBJ1-5): DVKVTQSSRYLVKRTGEKVFLECVQDMDHENMFWYRQDPGLGLRLIYFSYDVKMKEKGDIPEGYSVSREKKERFSLILESASTNQTSMYLCASSSPGEGTYSNQPQHFGDGTRLSIL.

This chain links TRBV2 with TRBJ2-7, with 8 bases identical to TRBD1. Germline CDR1 SNHLY, CDR2 FYNNEI. V lost 8 bases to trimming and J lost 0 bases; unmatched junction nucleotides: 12. The CDR3 covers 16 residues. The CDR3 nucleotides are TGTGCCAGCTCCAGACAGGGGAGCTTACCCTCCTACGAGCAGTACTTC. This encodes CASSRQGSLPSYEQYF.

This clone was observed a few times. The CDR3 coding sequence is TGCGCCAGCAGCCAAGGACAGCCGAACACTGAAGCTTTCTTT. Protein product: CASSQGQPNTEAFF. The chain is built from TRBV5-1 and TRBJ1-1; TRBD1 is a possible D gene (6 bases). The V gene's germline CDR1 is SGHRS and CDR2 YFSETQ. Trimming took off 4 bases at V and 1 base at J, with 11 bases between the two ends. The CDR3 is 14 amino acids. Complete variable domain (other parts from reference TRBV5-1 and TRBJ1-1): KAGVTQTPRYLIKTRGQQVTLSCSPISGHRSVSWYQQTPGQGLQFLFEYFSETQRNKGNFPGRFSGRQFSNSRSEMNVSTLELGDSALYLCASSQGQPNTEAFFGQGTRLTVV.

The genes are TRBV28 and TRBJ2-7; TRBD2 might be the D (6 bases). The CDR3 runs 19 residues. Germline V CDR1 and CDR2: MDHEN, SYDVKM. Trimming cost V 3 bases and J 0 bases, with 24 bases left between them. The CDR3 DNA reads as TGTGCCAGCAGTTTCAGCGGATGGATGGGAGGCCCCAGCTCCTACGAGCAGTACTTC. Amino acid sequence: CASSFSGWMGGPSSYEQYF.

V gene TRBV6-5 combines with J gene TRBJ2-1; 7 nucleotides align to TRBD1. CDR3 length: 15 residues. Germline CDR1 and CDR2: MNHEY and SVGAGI. With 2 bases clipped from V and 4 bases from J, the junction kept 5 bases outside the gene matches. The CDR3 protein is CASSYGRGQYNEQFF. DNA for the CDR3: TGTGCCAGCAGTTACGGCCGGGGACAGTACAATGAGCAGTTCTTC.

The V and J genes are TRBV7-8 and TRBJ1-5; no clear D gene. The germline V and J ends were trimmed by 5 bases and 7 bases, with 24 bases remaining between them. This CDR3 has 17 amino acids. Germline V gene sequence: CDR1 SGHVS, CDR2 FQNEAQ. The CDR3 nucleotides are TGTGCCAGCAGCGCAGACCGGGTCCAGGCAAGAGGGCAGCCCCAGCATTTT. Translating gives CASSADRVQARGQPQHF. Looking up the rest from reference TRBV7-8 and TRBJ1-5 gives the full variable domain: GAGVSQSPRYKVAKRGQDVALRCDPISGHVSLFWYQQALGQGPEFLTYFQNEAQLDKSGLPSDRFFAERPEGSVSTLKIQRTQQEDSAVYLCASSADRVQARGQPQHFGDGTRLSIL.